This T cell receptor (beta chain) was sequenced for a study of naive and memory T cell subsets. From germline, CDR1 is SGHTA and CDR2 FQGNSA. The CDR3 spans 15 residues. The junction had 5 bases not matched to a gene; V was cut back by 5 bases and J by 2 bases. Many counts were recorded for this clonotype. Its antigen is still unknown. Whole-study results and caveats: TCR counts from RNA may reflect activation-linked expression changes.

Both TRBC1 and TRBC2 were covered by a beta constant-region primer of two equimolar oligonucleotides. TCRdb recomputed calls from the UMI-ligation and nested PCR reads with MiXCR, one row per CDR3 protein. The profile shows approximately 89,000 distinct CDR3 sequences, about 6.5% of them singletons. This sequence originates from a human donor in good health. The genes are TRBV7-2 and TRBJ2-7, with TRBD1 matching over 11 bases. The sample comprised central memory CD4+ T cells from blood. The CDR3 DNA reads TGTGCCAGCAGCAAAGGACAGGGGGCGACCTACGAGCAGTACTTC. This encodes CASSKGQGATYEQYF.